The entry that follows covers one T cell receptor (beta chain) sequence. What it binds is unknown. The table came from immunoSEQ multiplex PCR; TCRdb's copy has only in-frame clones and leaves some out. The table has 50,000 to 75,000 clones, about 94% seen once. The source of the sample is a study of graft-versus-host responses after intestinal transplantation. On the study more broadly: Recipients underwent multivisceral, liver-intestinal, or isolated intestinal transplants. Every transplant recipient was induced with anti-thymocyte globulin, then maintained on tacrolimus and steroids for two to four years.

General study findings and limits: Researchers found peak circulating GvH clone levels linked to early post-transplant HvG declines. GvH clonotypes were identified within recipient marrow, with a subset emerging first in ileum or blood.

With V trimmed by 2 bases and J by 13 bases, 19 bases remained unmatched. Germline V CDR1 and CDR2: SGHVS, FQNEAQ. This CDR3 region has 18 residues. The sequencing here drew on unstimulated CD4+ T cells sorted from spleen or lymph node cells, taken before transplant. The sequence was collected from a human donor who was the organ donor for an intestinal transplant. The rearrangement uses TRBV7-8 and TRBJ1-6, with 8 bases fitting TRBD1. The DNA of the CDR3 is TGTGCCAGCAGCTTAAGTGCCGGGACAGGCCAGTCGGCGCCGCCCCTCCACTTT. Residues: CASSLSAGTGQSAPPLHF.